Following are 19 T cell receptor beta chains from one sample sequenced in a study of Graves' ophthalmopathy and Graves' hyperthyroidism. Investigators amplified TCR beta CDR3 regions from RNA transcripts. An opening RT-PCR round employed HTBI primers and preceded a second-round multiplex PCR. TCRdb re-called the multiplex PCR reads through MiXCR, storing one row per CDR3 protein. The data hold some 400,000 distinct CDR3 sequences, with approximately 20% observed a single time. Material: peripheral blood. All receptors come from a woman aged 18-29 years with Graves' ophthalmopathy.

This rearrangement joins TRBV5-1 to TRBJ1-2, with D unclear. This CDR3 region has 16 residues. Trimming shortened V by 4 bases and J by 3 bases, and 19 bases separated the two germline ends. In germline, CDR1 is SGHRS, CDR2 YFSETQ. CDR3 residues: CASSPYLRLDDYGYTF. The CDR3 region has the DNA TGCGCCAGCAGCCCTTACCTTAGACTGGATGACTATGGCTACACCTTC.

At least ten counts were recorded for this clonotype. This chain links TRBV7-3 with TRBJ1-2; no clear D gene. The CDR3 totals 12 residues. V was cut by 5 bases and J by 4 bases, with 8 bases left in between. Germline V gene data show CDR1 as SGHTA and CDR2 as FQGTGA. The DNA of the CDR3 is TGTGCCAGCAGCGCAACCGTCTATGGCTACACCTTC. Amino acids: CASSATVYGYTF.

The chain employs TRBV2 and TRBJ2-2; unclear D gene. V shed 0 bases and J shed 6 bases, with 17 bases lying between them. This CDR3 is built from 17 residues. From germline, CDR1 is SNHLY and CDR2 FYNNEI. CDR3 in amino acids: CASSEAGDPLRPGELFF. CDR3 DNA: TGTGCCAGCAGTGAAGCTGGCGATCCCCTACGGCCCGGGGAGCTGTTTTTT.

At least ten counts were recorded for this clonotype. The chain uses TRBV20-1 and TRBJ1-6, with 10 bases lining up with TRBD1. J lost 6 bases, V lost 3 bases, and 5 bases had no gene match. The CDR3 extends over 15 amino acids. CDR1 and CDR2 from the germline V gene are DFQATT and SNEGSKA (reference sequence). The CDR3 is CSASTGTGVNSPLHF. The CDR3 nucleotides read TGCAGTGCTAGTACCGGGACAGGGGTTAATTCACCCCTCCACTTT.

This chain uses TRBV27 with TRBJ2-5; D is undetermined. CDR1 and CDR2 from the germline V gene are MNHEY and SMNVEV (reference sequence). V was trimmed by 5 bases and J by 4 bases, leaving 17 bases between them. This CDR3 is built from 15 residues. CDR3 amino acids: CASSSHLAPRETQYF. The CDR3 nucleotides read TGTGCCAGCAGTAGCCATCTCGCCCCAAGAGAGACCCAGTACTTC.

Ten or more counts support this clonotype. The genes are TRBV19 and TRBJ2-2, with 10 bases fitting TRBD1. CDR1 and CDR2 (germline): LNHDA, SQIVND (reference sequence). This CDR3 contains 14 residues. J lost 4 bases, V lost 8 bases, and 4 bases had no gene match. The CDR3 DNA reads as TGTGCCAGTGCGGACAGGGGGATCACCGGGGAGCTGTTTTTT. It specifies CASADRGITGELFF.

This clonotype has at least ten counts. The chain recombines TRBV28 with TRBJ1-6, with 9 bases identical to TRBD1. Germline lookup yields CDR1 MDHEN and CDR2 SYDVKM. The CDR3 runs 16 residues. Trimming took 1 base from V and 6 from J; bases not matched to a gene: 4. CDR3 sequence reads: CASSLLVGQGNSPLHF. The CDR3 DNA reads as TGTGCCAGCAGTTTATTAGTGGGACAGGGTAATTCACCCCTCCACTTT.

This clonotype has ten or more counts. This sequence joins TRBV6-2 or TRBV6-3 and TRBJ2-5; 7 positions agree with TRBD1. The CDR3 consists of 18 residues. CDR1 and CDR2 (germline): MNHEY, SVGEGT. The V segment lost 7 bases and the J segment 2 bases; nucleotides outside the gene matches: 19. CDR3 coding DNA: TGTGCCAGCAAACCGCTCCCTCCCGGGACAGCGCAGCAAGAGACCCAGTACTTC. Translated, it gives CASKPLPPGTAQQETQYF.

Ten or more counts support this clonotype. The genes are TRBV30 and TRBJ2-7; TRBD2 might be the D (7 bases). The V gene lost 5 bases and the J gene lost 5 bases, with 10 bases spanning the gap. Germline loops: CDR1 GTSNPN, CDR2 SVGIG (reference sequence). There are 11 residues in the CDR3. CDR3: CAWAGADEQYF. The CDR3 region has the DNA TGTGCCTGGGCGGGGGCGGACGAGCAGTACTTC.

This rearrangement joins TRBV12-3 or TRBV12-4 to TRBJ2-5; the match to TRBD2 covers 8 bases. The J segment lost 3 bases and the V segment lost 2 bases, leaving 2 bases of the junction unmatched. CDR3 length: 14 amino acids. The CDR3, as DNA: TGTGCCAGCAGTTTAACTAGCGGTGAAGAGACCCAGTACTTC. Protein product: CASSLTSGEETQYF.

CDR3 region: CSVSLPLGQLYEQYF. The CDR3 DNA reads TGCAGCGTGTCACTCCCACTCGGACAGCTCTACGAGCAGTACTTC. J is TRBJ2-7 and V is TRBV29-1, with D possibly being TRBD1 (6 bases). This CDR3 has 15 amino acids. Per germline, CDR1 SQVTM and CDR2 ANQGSEA. V lost 6 bases and J lost 3, with 21 bases in between.

Notes on this clonotype: The DNA is omitted, as the CDR3 cannot be located on it reliably, and the CDR3 follows TCRdb's listing. The chain uses TRBV27 and TRBJ1-1. CDR1 MNHEY and CDR2 SMNVEV come from the germline V gene (reference sequence). Termini included, the CDR3 measures 15 amino acids. The CDR3 region is CASSTSTHPTAEAFF.

In this sample, this clonotype turned up many times. The chain joins TRBV29-1 to TRBJ2-7; D gene ambiguous. The V end was cut by 4 bases, the J end by 4 bases, with 14 bases between. The germline V gene encodes CDR1 SQVTM and CDR2 ANQGSEA. This CDR3 is 13 amino acids long. CDR3 residues: CSVGTAGGYEQYF. In DNA, the CDR3 is TGCAGCGTTGGGACCGCCGGTGGGTACGAGCAGTACTTC.

For this clonotype: This sequence may be a read error, since a much larger clone differs from it by one base. The V gene is TRBV18, the J gene TRBJ2-5, with D tentatively TRBD2 (5 bases). The length of the CDR3 is 14 residues. V was cut by 3 bases and J by 4 bases, with 12 bases left in between. From germline, CDR1 is KGHSH and CDR2 LQKENI. CDR3 sequence (DNA): TGTGCCAGCTCACCGTGGGAAGGAGGAGAGACCCAGTACTTC. This translates into CASSPWEGGETQYF.

This clonotype was found many times. This chain links TRBV6-2 or TRBV6-3 with TRBJ1-5; weak D call: TRBD1 (6 bases). There are 18 residues in the CDR3. Trimming left V 2 bases short and J 2 bases short, with 19 bases between. Germline V gene data show CDR1 as MNHEY and CDR2 as SVGEGT. The CDR3 nucleotides read TGTGCCAGCAGTTACCTCCCCTCAGGGGCCATGCGCAATCAGCCCCAGCATTTT. This codes for CASSYLPSGAMRNQPQHF.

This clonotype was counted many times. The chain uses TRBV6-6 and TRBJ1-6; the D is unclear. The CDR3 is 17 amino acids. Germline values: CDR1 MNHNY, CDR2 SVGAGI (reference sequence). Trimming pared 6 bases from V and 0 bases from J, leaving 15 bases between. CDR3 nucleotide sequence: TGTGCCAGCAGAAGTGTCGTGGGTAGCTCCTATAATTCACCCCTCCACTTT. Translating gives CASRSVVGSSYNSPLHF.

Many counts were recorded for this clonotype. In nucleotides, the CDR3 is TGTGCCAGCAGGACGGGTGGGGTCGGGCAGTACTTC. This codes for CASRTGGVGQYF. V is TRBV6-1 and J is TRBJ2-7; D call uncertain. Germline V CDR1 and CDR2: MNHNS, SASEGT. The CDR3 contains 12 residues. Trimming left V 6 bases short and J 9 bases short, with 15 bases between.

This clonotype was counted at least ten times. The chain links TRBV19 to TRBJ1-2; TRBD1 aligns across 9 bases. Germline CDR1 LNHDA, CDR2 SQIVND (reference sequence). The CDR3 runs 14 residues. V lost 6 bases, J lost 0 bases, and 2 bases stayed unmatched. DNA for the CDR3: TGTGCCAGTAGGGGGACAGGGCCTAACTATGGCTACACCTTC. It codes for CASRGTGPNYGYTF.

This clonotype was observed at least ten times. The chain uses TRBV20-1 and TRBJ1-1, with a weak D call TRBD1 (5 bases). The germline V gene encodes CDR1 DFQATT and CDR2 SNEGSKA (reference sequence). This CDR3 contains 15 residues. The CDR3 is CSPSESRGMRTEAFF. The CDR3, as DNA: TGCAGCCCCTCCGAATCGAGGGGCATGAGGACTGAAGCTTTCTTT.